The 28 T cell receptor beta chains given below trace back to one sample, sequenced in a study of vaccination and CD4 T cells after COVID-19. The Oncomine TCR Beta short-read assay was applied to DNA of cultured CD4+ T cells. Via MiXCR, TCRdb re-called the PCR reads, giving one row per CDR3 protein. The sample holds some 15,000 distinct CDR3 sequences, roughly 29% seen once. As for treatment: approximately 9-day PBMC culture with coronavirus spike peptide pools or control peptides (ViraFEST assay). For these receptors, no antigen is known. Sequencing was done on a sample of cultured CD4+ T cells from blood. These receptors all come from a human donor with COVID-19.

This rearrangement joins TRBV19 to TRBJ1-1, with unresolved D. The CDR3 runs to 14 residues. V was pared by 7 bases and J by 4 bases, with 16 bases between. Germline CDR1 LNHDA, CDR2 SQIVND (reference sequence). In DNA form, the CDR3 reads TGTGCCAGTATGGGCTGGATGGGTCGCACTGAAGCTTTCTTT. This encodes CASMGWMGRTEAFF. Supplemented by reference TRBV19 and TRBJ1-1, the full variable domain reads DGGITQSPKYLFRKEGQNVTLSCEQNLNHDAMYWYRQDPGQGLRLIYYSQIVNDFQKGDIAEGYSVSREKKESFPLTVTSAQKNPTAFYLCASMGWMGRTEAFFGQGTRLTVV.

The V and J genes are TRBV2 and TRBJ1-5; a weak D match, TRBD1 (5 bases). The CDR3 extends over 16 amino acids. The V end was cut by 2 bases, the J end by 2 bases, with 13 bases between. Germline V lookup: CDR1 SNHLY, CDR2 FYNNEI. The CDR3 region has the DNA TGTGCCAGCAGTGAATCGGGCAGGGCTGGCAATCAGCCCCAGCATTTT. Its protein product is CASSESGRAGNQPQHF.

This clonotype is medium-sized by share. The genes are TRBV20-1 and TRBJ1-1, with 7 bases that match TRBD1. The germline CDR1 and CDR2 sequences are DFQATT and SNEGSKA (reference sequence). The CDR3 is made up of 17 amino acids. Trimming at V came to 1 base and at J to 3 bases, leaving 14 bases not matched to a gene. This CDR3 reads CSARADIRQGWDTEAFF. In DNA, the CDR3 is TGCAGTGCTAGAGCTGACATTAGACAGGGATGGGACACTGAAGCTTTCTTT.

With respect to this clonotype: A junction end diverges from the germline sequence, so it may reflect a read error. The chain couples TRBV7-7 to TRBJ2-1; maybe TRBD1 (6 bases). This CDR3 has 14 amino acids. Germline values: CDR1 SSHAT, CDR2 FNYEAQ (reference sequence). The CDR3: CASSLGDNNNEQFF. The DNA of the CDR3 is TGTGCTAGCAGCTTAGGGGACAATAACAATGAGCAGTTCTTC.

The chain joins TRBV19 to TRBJ2-3, with TRBD1 as a possible D gene (6 bases). Germline lookup yields CDR1 LNHDA and CDR2 SQIVND (reference sequence). V shed 6 bases and J shed 11 bases, with 18 bases lying between them. This CDR3 region has 13 residues. In DNA form, the CDR3 reads TGTGCCAGTAGCTCCCTCAGGGGCGCCGTGCAGTATTTT. This gives the protein CASSSLRGAVQYF.

The rearrangement uses TRBV30 and TRBJ1-2, with a possible D match to TRBD1 (5 bases). The CDR3 has 17 amino acids. Trimming took off 5 bases at V and 8 bases at J, with 30 bases between the two ends. Germline V gene sequence: CDR1 GTSNPN, CDR2 SVGIG (reference sequence). CDR3: CAWPRRAVLTEVKGYTF. The CDR3 bases are TGTGCCTGGCCCCGGCGGGCAGTCCTGACAGAAGTCAAGGGCTACACCTTC.

Judged by abundance, this clonotype is medium-sized. V is TRBV27 and J is TRBJ1-2; maybe TRBD1 (5 bases). CDR3 length equals 14 residues. Looked up from germline, CDR1 is MNHEY and CDR2 is SMNVEV (reference sequence). The V end was cut by 4 bases, the J end by 4 bases, with 13 bases between. The CDR3 bases are TGTGCCAGCAGTTACGGGGGATCGGGCTATGGCTACACCTTC. Its translation is CASSYGGSGYGYTF.

This clonotype was counted a few times. The junction departs from germline at one end; a sequencing error may be responsible. The rearrangement joins TRBV7-7 to TRBJ2-5; D is possibly TRBD1 or TRBD2 (6 bases each). Germline values: CDR1 SSHAT, CDR2 FNYEAQ (reference sequence). The CDR3 sequence is 16 residues long. The CDR3 region is CASSLARDIAGETQYF. CDR3 DNA: TGTGCTAGCAGCTTAGCGCGGGACATCGCCGGCGAGACCCAGTACTTC.

As for this clonotype: Germline and junction disagree at one end, which may indicate a read error. The chain couples TRBV20-1 to TRBJ1-5; TRBD1 agrees at 7 bases. This CDR3 is built from 21 residues. Germline-derived CDR1 and CDR2 are DFQATT and SNEGSKA (reference sequence). In DNA, the CDR3 is TGCAGTGCTAGAGATCCGAGTTCGACAGGGAATGGAGTTTTGAGCAATCAGTCCCAGCATTTT. Protein sequence: CSARDPSSTGNGVLSNQSQHF.

The J gene is TRBJ2-5, the V gene TRBV29-1; D call uncertain. The germline V and J ends were trimmed by 7 bases and 5 bases, with 14 bases remaining between them. CDR1 is SQVTM, CDR2 ANQGSEA, per germline. CDR3 length: 12 amino acids. CDR3 sequence reads: CSADTSLETQYF. The CDR3 DNA reads TGCAGCGCTGACACCAGCTTGGAGACCCAGTACTTC.

This chain joins TRBV6-1 and TRBJ1-4; D not certain. V was cut by 6 bases and J by 0 bases, with 14 bases left in between. The CDR3 totals 16 residues. CDR1 and CDR2 (germline): MNHNS, SASEGT. Written as DNA, the CDR3 is TGTGCCAGCAGGCGCAGGCGTGGGACAACTAATGAAAAACTGTTTTTT. Translating it yields CASRRRRGTTNEKLFF.

The chain carries TRBV12-3 or TRBV12-4 and TRBJ1-1, with 10 bases fitting TRBD1. The CDR3 runs 13 residues. V was pared by 10 bases and J by 6 bases, with 8 bases of the junction left unmatched. The CDR3 coding sequence is TGTGCCACCCGACAGGGGGCAGTCTCTGAAGCTTTCTTT. Protein: CATRQGAVSEAFF.

This chain links TRBV7-2 with TRBJ2-1; either TRBD1 or TRBD2 may supply D (5 bases each). V was shortened by 5 bases and J by 5 bases, with 13 bases between the two germline ends. CDR3 length: 14 residues. From germline, CDR1 is SGHTA and CDR2 FQGNSA. The CDR3 nucleotides read TGTGCCAGCAGCGTCCCGGGACCCCACAATGAGCAGTTCTTC. Its protein product is CASSVPGPHNEQFF.

This clonotype was seen a few times. V and J are TRBV14 and TRBJ2-1; D unresolved. The length of the CDR3 is 15 residues. Germline values: CDR1 SGHDN, CDR2 FVKESK. V gave up 5 bases and J gave up 0 bases, with 11 bases separating them. CDR3: CASSNEIDSYNEQFF. CDR3 in DNA: TGTGCCAGCAGCAACGAGATAGACTCCTACAATGAGCAGTTCTTC.

The genes are TRBV6-5 and TRBJ2-6; 8 bases line up with TRBD1. V shed 4 bases and J 0 bases; nucleotides not matched to a gene: 8. Germline CDR1 is MNHEY and CDR2 is SVGAGI. This CDR3 has 18 amino acids. CDR3 amino acids: CASSSGQGGTSGANVLTF. DNA of the CDR3: TGTGCCAGCAGTTCAGGACAGGGTGGGACCTCTGGGGCCAACGTCCTGACTTTC.

This clonotype came up a few times. This chain links TRBV24-1 with TRBJ1-1, with D unresolved. The V gene lost 9 bases and the J gene lost 9 bases, with 16 bases spanning the gap. The CDR3 runs 12 residues. Germline V CDR1 and CDR2: KGHDR, SFDVKD. CDR3 residues: CATSPDGTKAFF. CDR3 nucleotides: TGTGCCACCTCTCCGGACGGCACCAAAGCTTTCTTT.

This clonotype has a handful of counts. The rearrangement joins TRBV11-2 to TRBJ1-1, with unresolved D. Germline-derived CDR1 and CDR2 are SGHAT and FQNNGV. This CDR3 contains 14 residues. V shed 3 bases and J shed 1 base, with 9 bases lying between them. CDR3 residues: CASSLGSQNTEAFF. CDR3 nucleotide sequence: TGTGCCAGCAGCTTGGGCAGTCAGAACACTGAAGCTTTCTTT.

In DNA, the CDR3 is TGTGCCAGCAGCGTCGGGACAGGGGGAGACTACACTGAAGCTTTCTTT. It yields the protein CASSVGTGGDYTEAFF. V and J are TRBV9 and TRBJ1-1; the match to TRBD1 covers 11 bases. CDR1 SGDLS and CDR2 YYNGEE come from the germline V gene. V dropped 2 bases and J dropped 3; count of bases not matched to a gene: 6. This CDR3 contains 16 residues. Combining the CDR3 with reference TRBV9 and TRBJ1-1 gives the whole variable domain DSGVTQTPKHLITATGQRVTLRCSPRSGDLSVYWYQQSLDQGLQFLIQYYNGEERAKGNILERFSAQQFPDLHSELNLSSLELGDSALYFCASSVGTGGDYTEAFFGQGTRLTVV.

By share, this clonotype ranks as medium-sized. The genes are TRBV27 and TRBJ1-6; no definite D call. Germline V CDR1 and CDR2: MNHEY, SMNVEV (reference sequence). The CDR3 is made up of 13 amino acids. Trimming took 6 bases from V and 0 from J, leaving 3 bases between them. The CDR3 coding sequence is TGTGCCAGCAGGGGCTCCTATAATTCACCCCTCCACTTT. This translates into CASRGSYNSPLHF.

This chain joins TRBV28 and TRBJ2-7; 9 nucleotides line up with TRBD2. The trim removed 6 bases at V and 3 bases at J, leaving 6 bases unmatched. From germline, CDR1 is MDHEN and CDR2 SYDVKM. This CDR3 contains 14 residues. The CDR3 coding sequence is TGTGCCAGCAGCCGAGGCGGGGGGGGCTACGAGCAGTACTTC. Its translation is CASSRGGGGYEQYF.

The chain couples TRBV5-4 to TRBJ1-6, with a tentative D call TRBD1 (6 bases). Germline values: CDR1 SGHNT, CDR2 YYREEE (reference sequence). With 3 bases removed from V and 3 bases from J, the gap between germline ends came to 13 bases. CDR3 length: 16 residues. CDR3 nucleotide sequence: TGTGCCAGCAGCTCAGGACGACAGGTCTATAATTCACCCCTCCACTTT. The encoded protein is CASSSGRQVYNSPLHF. The complete variable domain, with remaining parts taken from reference TRBV5-4 and TRBJ1-6, reads ETGVTQSPTHLIKTRGQQVTLRCSSQSGHNTVSWYQQALGQGPQFIFQYYREEENGRGNFPPRFSGLQFPNYSSELNVNALELDDSALYLCASSSGRQVYNSPLHFGNGTRLTVT.

This rearrangement joins TRBV6-1 to TRBJ2-3; D is unresolved. The CDR3 has 13 amino acids. V gave up 6 bases and J gave up 3 bases, with 10 bases separating them. Germline CDR1 reads MNHNS; CDR2 reads SASEGT. CDR3 amino acids: CASSRPRTDTQYF. The CDR3 bases are TGTGCCAGCAGCAGGCCTAGAACAGATACGCAGTATTTT.

This clonotype was detected a few times. J is TRBJ2-2 and V is TRBV27, with a tentative D call TRBD1 (6 bases). V was pared by 10 bases and J by 4 bases, with 16 bases between. This CDR3 region has 14 residues. The germline V gene has CDR1 MNHEY and CDR2 SMNVEV (reference sequence). This CDR3 reads CATQRGGSTGELFF. CDR3 nucleotides: TGTGCCACCCAACGAGGGGGTAGCACCGGGGAGCTGTTTTTT.

This clonotype showed up just a few times. The gene calls are TRBV28 and TRBJ1-1, with D uncertain. Germline CDR1 MDHEN, CDR2 SYDVKM. V lost 5 bases to trimming and J lost 6 bases, with 7 bases between them. There are 11 residues in the CDR3. As DNA, the CDR3 is TGTGCCAGCAGTACCACAGCTGAAGCTTTCTTT. It yields the protein CASSTTAEAFF.

This clonotype was observed a handful of times. The chain uses TRBV15 and TRBJ2-2; TRBD1 matches at 11 bases. The CDR3 spans 15 residues. Looked up from germline, CDR1 is LNHNV and CDR2 is YYDKDF (reference sequence). J was trimmed by 5 bases and V by 5 bases; bases with no gene match: 4. CDR3 nucleotides: TGTGCCACCAGCGGGGGACAGGGGGGGACCGGGGAGCTGTTTTTT. This codes for CATSGGQGGTGELFF.

V gene TRBV6-1 combines with J gene TRBJ1-3; the D gene is possibly TRBD1 (5 bases). CDR3 size: 13 residues. Between the trimmed V and J ends, which lost 5 bases and 2 bases, there was a span of 7 bases. CDR1 MNHNS and CDR2 SASEGT come from the germline V gene. The CDR3 DNA sequence: TGTGCCAGCAGTCGGACACCTGGAAACACCATATATTTT. Residues: CASSRTPGNTIYF.

The chain combines TRBV6-5 with TRBJ1-2, with a possible D match to TRBD1 (6 bases). Germline V gives CDR1 MNHEY, CDR2 SVGAGI. Trimming pared 4 bases from V and 0 bases from J, leaving 12 bases between. The CDR3 is 15 residues long. CDR3 nucleotide sequence: TGTGCCAGCAGTTCTGGGACAAAAGCTAACTATGGCTACACCTTC. It codes for CASSSGTKANYGYTF.

This rearrangement joins TRBV6-1 to TRBJ2-3; D is uncertain. Deletions cut 6 bases from V and 0 bases from J, with 16 bases between. CDR1 is MNHNS, CDR2 SASEGT, per germline. The CDR3 covers 16 residues. The CDR3 DNA sequence: TGTGCCAGCAGAACAGCAGGCCTAAGTAGCACAGATACGCAGTATTTT. This gives the protein CASRTAGLSSTDTQYF.